This T cell receptor (beta chain) appears in the sequencing data of a study of technical replicates of blood from four donors. The CDR3 runs 15 residues. Per germline, CDR1 SGHAT and CDR2 FQNNGV. Trimming left V 4 bases short and J 0 bases short, with 10 bases between. Data came from immunoSEQ multiplex PCR; TCRdb stores just in-frame clones and leaves some out. The table shows some 76,000 clones, with approximately 98% occurring only once. Sequenced: T cells isolated from PBMCs. The chain couples TRBV11-2 to TRBJ2-1; a weak D match, TRBD2 (5 bases). This receptor was identified in a human donor in good health. CDR3 sequence (DNA): TGTGCCAGCAGCTCTCGGACTGCCTCCTACAATGAGCAGTTCTTC. As protein: CASSSRTASYNEQFF.